These 4 T cell receptor beta chains were all obtained from the same sample, sequenced in a study of CD8 T cells in ankylosing spondylitis. Study-level points and caveats: A motif of 7 to 9 highly homologous TCR beta variants was seen as apparently characteristic of ankylosing spondylitis blood.

TCRdb reprocessed the 5' RACE reads via MiXCR and lists one record per CDR3 protein. Of more than 650,000 distinct CDR3 sequences listed, about 10% are singletons. Their antigens are not known. The sample taken for sequencing was blood, either unsorted or a sorted T cell fraction (not recorded which). The receptors stem from a male donor with ankylosing spondylitis.

The rearrangement links TRBV7-2 to TRBJ2-4, with D possibly being TRBD1 or TRBD2 (6 bases each). Between the trimmed V and J ends, which lost 6 bases and 13 bases, there was a span of 19 bases. CDR3 size: 13 residues. CDR1 SGHTA and CDR2 FQGNSA come from the germline V gene. The CDR3 reads CASSSGTGASQYF. In DNA form, the CDR3 reads TGTGCCAGCAGTTCCGGGACGGGGGCCTCCCAGTACTTC.

The V gene is TRBV5-5, the J gene TRBJ2-2; TRBD1 aligns across 9 bases. CDR1 SGHKS and CDR2 YYEKEE come from the germline V gene (reference sequence). V lost 4 bases and J lost 3; bases outside the gene matches: 4. The CDR3 loop spans 15 amino acids. The CDR3 DNA follows: TGTGCCAGCAGCACGACAGGGGGAGACACCGGGGAGCTGTTTTTT. Encoded protein: CASSTTGGDTGELFF.

V gene TRBV24-1 combines with J gene TRBJ2-2; D unclear. Trimming left V 3 bases short and J 0 bases short, with 19 bases between. This CDR3 comprises 19 residues. Germline V gives CDR1 KGHDR, CDR2 SFDVKD. The CDR3 loop is CATSDPSTSPSSNTGELFF. The CDR3 DNA sequence: TGTGCCACCAGTGATCCCTCGACAAGTCCCTCCTCGAACACCGGGGAGCTGTTTTTT.

This clonotype was detected only a few times. This chain connects TRBV5-5 to TRBJ2-3, with 12 positions matching TRBD2. V was pared by 4 bases and J by 2 bases, with 8 bases of the junction left unmatched. The CDR3 covers 17 residues. CDR1 is SGHKS and CDR2 is YYEKEE in the germline V gene (reference sequence). The CDR3 is CASSMGLAGYSTDTQYF. The DNA for the CDR3 is TGTGCCAGCAGCATGGGACTAGCGGGTTATTCCACAGATACGCAGTATTTT.